This T cell receptor (beta chain) was observed in a study of sequential checkpoint blockade in melanoma. Overall study: TCRbeta immunosequencing was performed on DNA from around 96 pretreatment melanoma tumor samples. Roughly 22 patients had matched tumor biopsies before treatment and at week 13 after nivolumab or ipilimumab alone.

The treatment: randomized to nivolumab then ipilimumab (arm A) or the reverse (arm B). None of the patients previously received DNA-damaging chemotherapy. The assay was immunoSEQ multiplex PCR, and TCRdb's table has in-frame clones only and misses some. The sample records under 3,500 clones, 22% being singletons. This clone was seen only once. The sequencing here drew on tumor tissue (inferred from file names), taken from a patient given nivolumab and ipilimumab in sequence. This receptor was identified in a human donor with melanoma.

CDR3 sequence (DNA): TGTGCCAGCAGTGAACAGCTAGATACGCAGTATTTT. As protein: CASSEQLDTQYF. The V and J genes are TRBV25-1 and TRBJ2-3, with unresolved D. This CDR3 is built from 12 residues. The germline V gene has CDR1 MGHDK and CDR2 SYGVNS. Trimming removed 2 bases at V and 5 bases at J, with 5 bases between.